The T cell receptor beta chain under discussion was sequenced for a study of technical replicates of blood from a handful of donors. Libraries were prepared by immunoSEQ multiplex PCR; TCRdb keeps only in-frame clonotypes and omits some of them. The table lists 72,000 or so clones, 90% to 95% of them singletons. What was sequenced was T cells isolated from PBMCs. The TCR comes from a human donor in good health.

The CDR3 is CAIPGLASSGANVLTF. CDR3 in DNA: TGTGCCATCCCGGGACTGGCTAGCTCTGGGGCCAACGTCCTGACTTTC. The chain is built from TRBV10-3 and TRBJ2-6, with D possibly being TRBD2 (6 bases). The germline V gene has CDR1 ENHRY and CDR2 SYGVKD. There are 16 residues in the CDR3. Deletions cut 8 bases from V and 0 bases from J, with 14 bases between.